This is a list of T cell receptor beta chains from one sample in a study of cytomegalovirus exposure and HLA in healthy donors. TCRdb keeps only in-frame clones here, not all; method: immunoSEQ multiplex PCR. The sample contains about 130,000 clones, 75% to 85% of which appear only once. The sequencing input was PBMCs. Receptors originate from a man aged 25-40 years in good health and CMV-seropositive. CDR3s include the opening cysteine and the closing phenylalanine or tryptophan. The D gene is left open where the match is weak. The size of a clone is reported for some rows only, either as once, few or many, or as a class for expanded clones.

D: TRBD1; V: TRBV5-5; size: .; J: TRBJ1-1; CDR3: CASSLRDRGSTEAFF; DNA: TGTGCCAGCAGCTTGCGGGACAGGGGGAGTACTGAAGCTTTCTTT
D: TRBD1; V: TRBV30; size: .; J: TRBJ2-7; CDR3: CAWGGGTGSYEQYF; DNA: TGTGCCTGGGGGGGAGGGACAGGGTCCTACGAGCAGTACTTC
D: TRBD1; V: TRBV7-9; size: .; J: TRBJ2-3; CDR3: CASSFRTGGTDTQYF; DNA: TGTGCCAGCAGCTTTCGGACAGGGGGCACAGATACGCAGTATTTT
D: .; V: TRBV28; size: .; J: TRBJ1-2; CDR3: CASTPSLGAGGYTF; DNA: TGTGCCAGCACCCCTAGTCTGGGGGCGGGTGGCTACACCTTC
D: TRBD1; V: TRBV5-6; size: .; J: TRBJ2-3; CDR3: CASSPAQGASTDTQYF; DNA: TGTGCCAGCAGCCCGGCACAGGGGGCGAGCACAGATACGCAGTATTTT
D: TRBD2; V: TRBV11-3; size: few; J: TRBJ2-3; CDR3: CASSLTAGGETDTQYF; DNA: TGTGCCAGCAGCTTGACGGCGGGGGGAGAAACAGATACGCAGTATTTT
D: TRBD1; V: TRBV10-3; size: .; J: TRBJ1-2; CDR3: CAISETGQEFYGYTF; DNA: TGTGCCATCAGTGAAACCGGACAGGAATTCTATGGCTACACCTTC
D: .; V: TRBV18; size: .; J: TRBJ1-6; CDR3: CASSRLQQNDSPLHF; DNA: TGTGCCAGCTCACGACTACAGCAAAATGATTCACCCCTCCACTTT
D: .; V: TRBV6-5; size: .; J: TRBJ2-2; CDR3: CASSLQLQNTGELFF; DNA: TGTGCCAGCAGTCTCCAACTTCAGAACACCGGGGAGCTGTTTTTT
D: TRBD1; V: TRBV12-5; size: .; J: TRBJ1-6; CDR3: CASGPGTGATGNSPLHF; DNA: TGTGCTAGTGGGCCCGGGACAGGGGCGACCGGTAATTCACCCCTCCACTTT
D: .; V: TRBV6-5; size: once; J: TRBJ1-2; CDR3: CASKSPPANYGYTF; DNA: TGTGCCAGCAAATCCCCTCCAGCTAACTATGGCTACACCTTC
D: TRBD1; V: TRBV5-1; size: .; J: TRBJ2-2; CDR3: CASSLEGQRQWDTGELFF; DNA: TGCGCCAGCAGCTTGGAGGGACAGCGCCAATGGGACACCGGGGAGCTGTTTTTT
D: TRBD1; V: TRBV6-1; size: .; J: TRBJ1-5; CDR3: CASRGGQGRNQPQHF; DNA: TGTGCCAGCAGGGGAGGACAGGGCCGCAATCAGCCCCAGCATTTT
D: TRBD2; V: TRBV5-1; size: once; J: TRBJ2-1; CDR3: CASSLEGGSIYNEQFF; DNA: TGCGCCAGCAGCTTGGAGGGAGGGTCTATTTACAATGAGCAGTTCTTC
D: .; V: TRBV6-5; size: .; J: TRBJ1-5; CDR3: CASSEEPQPQHF; DNA: TGTGCCAGCAGCGAGGAGCCTCAGCCCCAGCATTTT
D: .; V: TRBV6-6; size: .; J: TRBJ2-4; CDR3: CASSHTSQDIQYF; DNA: TGTGCCAGCAGCCACACTAGTCAGGACATTCAGTACTTC
D: TRBD2; V: TRBV7-9; size: .; J: TRBJ2-3; CDR3: CASSLEVSGGLLDTQYF; DNA: TGTGCCAGCAGCTTAGAAGTTAGCGGGGGCCTCCTCGATACGCAGTATTTT
D: .; V: TRBV27; size: few; J: TRBJ1-5; CDR3: CASSGQSYQPQHF; DNA: TGTGCCAGCAGTGGACAGTCTTATCAGCCCCAGCATTTT
D: TRBD1; V: TRBV27; size: .; J: TRBJ1-1; CDR3: CASSLRQGANTEAFF; DNA: TGTGCCAGCAGTTTACGGCAGGGGGCTAACACTGAAGCTTTCTTT
D: TRBD2; V: TRBV7-2; size: few; J: TRBJ2-1; CDR3: CASSLRTRTSGGGEQFF; DNA: TGTGCCAGCAGCTTACGGACTCGGACTAGCGGGGGGGGTGAGCAGTTCTTC
D: TRBD1; V: TRBV6-6; size: .; J: TRBJ1-3; CDR3: CASNPDRANTIYF; DNA: TGTGCCAGCAACCCGGACAGGGCGAACACCATATATTTT
D: .; V: TRBV6-1; size: once; J: TRBJ1-1; CDR3: CASNVQGVGNTEAFF; DNA: TGTGCCAGCAATGTACAGGGAGTGGGGAACACTGAAGCTTTCTTT
D: TRBD1; V: TRBV27; size: .; J: TRBJ2-1; CDR3: CASSILTGQGLNEQFF; DNA: TGTGCCAGCAGTATCTTGACGGGACAGGGGTTGAATGAGCAGTTCTTC
D: TRBD2; V: TRBV11-3; size: once; J: TRBJ2-1; CDR3: CASRAGGGEQFF; DNA: TGTGCCAGTAGAGCGGGGGGCGGTGAGCAGTTCTTC
D: .; V: TRBV11-2; size: .; J: TRBJ1-6; CDR3: CASSRMGAIISNNSPLHF; DNA: TGTGCCAGCAGCCGCATGGGAGCGATAATTTCGAATAATTCACCCCTCCACTTT
D: .; V: TRBV11-3; size: once; J: TRBJ2-3; CDR3: CASSLSSGQRALDTQYF; DNA: TGTGCCAGCAGCTTATCCTCAGGGCAGCGCGCCCTAGATACGCAGTATTTT
D: TRBD1; V: TRBV14; size: .; J: TRBJ2-2; CDR3: CASSQEDRGLPGELFF; DNA: TGTGCCAGCAGCCAAGAAGACAGGGGGCTACCCGGGGAGCTGTTTTTT
D: TRBD2; V: TRBV10-1; size: .; J: TRBJ2-5; CDR3: CASSAGGDLAQYF; DNA: TGCGCCAGCAGTGCCGGGGGGGACCTGGCCCAGTACTTC
D: TRBD1; V: TRBV30; size: .; J: TRBJ1-6; CDR3: CAWSVRDRNSPLHF; DNA: TGTGCCTGGAGTGTAAGGGACAGGAATTCACCCCTCCACTTT
D: .; V: TRBV2; size: once; J: TRBJ1-1; CDR3: CASGKTGWNTEAFF; DNA: TGTGCCAGCGGTAAGACAGGATGGAACACTGAAGCTTTCTTT
D: TRBD2; V: TRBV11-3; size: .; J: TRBJ2-7; CDR3: CASSPGGGQDEQYF; DNA: TGTGCCAGCAGCCCGGGGGGGGGTCAGGACGAGCAGTACTTC
D: TRBD1; V: TRBV27; size: .; J: TRBJ1-4; CDR3: CATSDRPNEKLFF; DNA: TGTGCCACCTCGGACAGGCCAAATGAAAAACTGTTTTTT
D: .; V: TRBV6-1; size: .; J: TRBJ2-1; CDR3: CASSELNNEQFF; DNA: TGTGCCAGCAGTGAACTAAACAATGAGCAGTTCTTC
D: TRBD2; V: TRBV27; size: .; J: TRBJ2-7; CDR3: CASSGTSGGAHEQYF; DNA: TGTGCCAGCAGTGGGACTAGCGGGGGGGCCCACGAGCAGTACTTC
D: .; V: TRBV9; size: few; J: TRBJ2-7; CDR3: CASSVGAGTYEQYF; DNA: TGTGCCAGCAGCGTAGGGGCAGGGACCTACGAGCAGTACTTC
D: .; V: TRBV19; size: .; J: TRBJ2-7; CDR3: CASSIGGSRVNYEQYF; DNA: TGTGCCAGTAGTATCGGAGGATCCAGAGTTAATTACGAGCAGTACTTC
D: .; V: TRBV30; size: .; J: TRBJ1-4; CDR3: CAWANEKLFF; DNA: TGTGCCTGGGCGAATGAAAAACTGTTTTTT